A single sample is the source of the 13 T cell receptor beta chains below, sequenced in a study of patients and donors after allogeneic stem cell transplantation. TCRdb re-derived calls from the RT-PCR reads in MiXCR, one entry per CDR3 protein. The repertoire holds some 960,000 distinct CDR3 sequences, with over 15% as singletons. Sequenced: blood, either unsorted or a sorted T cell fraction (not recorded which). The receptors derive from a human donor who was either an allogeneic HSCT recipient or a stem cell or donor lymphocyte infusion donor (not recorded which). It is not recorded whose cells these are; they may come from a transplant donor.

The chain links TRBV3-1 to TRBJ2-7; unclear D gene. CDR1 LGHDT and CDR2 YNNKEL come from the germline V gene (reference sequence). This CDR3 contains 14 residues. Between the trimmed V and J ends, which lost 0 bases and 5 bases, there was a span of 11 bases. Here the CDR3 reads CASSQDVRKHEQYF. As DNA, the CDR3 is TGTGCCAGCAGCCAAGATGTCAGAAAACACGAGCAGTACTTC.

CDR3 residues: CASSLQDNEQFF. CDR3 DNA: TGTGCCAGCAGTTTACAAGACAATGAGCAGTTCTTC. The V gene is TRBV12-3 or TRBV12-4, the J gene TRBJ2-1, with D unclear. Trimming pared 2 bases from V and 5 bases from J, leaving 4 bases between. This CDR3 comprises 12 residues.

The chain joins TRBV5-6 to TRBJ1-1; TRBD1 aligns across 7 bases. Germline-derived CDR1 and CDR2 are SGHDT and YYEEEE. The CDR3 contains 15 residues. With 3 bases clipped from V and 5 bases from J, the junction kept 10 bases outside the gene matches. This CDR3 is CASSSRGGRGTEAFF. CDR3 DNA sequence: TGTGCCAGCAGCTCAAGAGGGGGCAGGGGAACTGAAGCTTTCTTT.

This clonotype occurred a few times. The CDR3 loop is CASSKIGQLNEKLFF. As DNA, the CDR3 is TGTGCCAGCAGCAAAATCGGGCAGCTTAATGAAAAACTGTTTTTT. The J gene is TRBJ1-4, the V gene TRBV11-2; D ambiguous. The CDR3 extends over 15 amino acids. CDR1 is SGHAT, CDR2 FQNNGV, per germline. V gave up 5 bases and J gave up 4 bases, with 14 bases separating them.

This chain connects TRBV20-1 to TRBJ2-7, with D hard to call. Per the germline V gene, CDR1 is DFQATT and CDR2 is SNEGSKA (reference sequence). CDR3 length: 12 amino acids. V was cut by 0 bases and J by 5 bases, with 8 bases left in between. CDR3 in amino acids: CSARDAGHEQYF. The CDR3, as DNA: TGCAGTGCTAGAGATGCCGGCCACGAGCAGTACTTC.

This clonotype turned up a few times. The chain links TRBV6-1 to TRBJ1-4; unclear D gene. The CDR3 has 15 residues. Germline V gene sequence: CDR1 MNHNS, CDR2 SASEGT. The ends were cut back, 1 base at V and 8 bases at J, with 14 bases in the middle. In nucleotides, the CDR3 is TGTGCCAGCAGTGAAGTCGGCTGGGGTTGGGAAAAACTGTTTTTT. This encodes CASSEVGWGWEKLFF.

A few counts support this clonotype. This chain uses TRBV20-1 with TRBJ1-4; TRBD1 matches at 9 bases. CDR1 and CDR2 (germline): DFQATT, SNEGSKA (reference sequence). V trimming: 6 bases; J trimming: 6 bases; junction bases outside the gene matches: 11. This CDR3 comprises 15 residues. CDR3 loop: CSASIPGQGYEKLFF. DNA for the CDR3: TGCAGTGCCAGTATACCGGGACAGGGATATGAAAAACTGTTTTTT.

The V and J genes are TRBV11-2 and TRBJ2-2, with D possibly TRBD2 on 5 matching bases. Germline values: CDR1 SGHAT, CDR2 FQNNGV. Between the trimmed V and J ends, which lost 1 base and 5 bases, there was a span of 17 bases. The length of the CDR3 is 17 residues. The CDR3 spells CASSLVGWASGTGELFF. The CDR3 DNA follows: TGTGCCAGCAGCTTAGTGGGTTGGGCTTCGGGGACCGGGGAGCTGTTTTTT. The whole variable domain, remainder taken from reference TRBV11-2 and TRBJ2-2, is EAGVAQSPRYKIIEKRQSVAFWCNPISGHATLYWYQQILGQGPKLLIQFQNNGVVDDSQLPKDRFSAERLKGVDSTLKIQPAKLEDSAVYLCASSLVGWASGTGELFFGEGSRLTVL.

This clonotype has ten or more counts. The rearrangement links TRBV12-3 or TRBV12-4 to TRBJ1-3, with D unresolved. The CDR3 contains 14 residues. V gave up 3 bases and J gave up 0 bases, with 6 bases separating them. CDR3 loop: CASSLAGSGNTIYF. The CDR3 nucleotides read TGTGCCAGCAGTTTGGCAGGCTCTGGAAACACCATATATTTT.

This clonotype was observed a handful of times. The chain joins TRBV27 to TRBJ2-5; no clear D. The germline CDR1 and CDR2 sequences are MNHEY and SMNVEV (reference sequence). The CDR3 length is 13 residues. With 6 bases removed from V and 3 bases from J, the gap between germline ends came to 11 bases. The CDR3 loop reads CASSPGWKETQYF. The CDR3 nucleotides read TGTGCCAGCAGCCCGGGCTGGAAAGAGACCCAGTACTTC.

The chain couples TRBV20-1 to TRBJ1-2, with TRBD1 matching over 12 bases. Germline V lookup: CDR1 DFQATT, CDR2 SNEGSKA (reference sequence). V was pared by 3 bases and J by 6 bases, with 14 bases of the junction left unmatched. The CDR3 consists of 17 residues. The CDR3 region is CSARGMGQGAREDGYTF. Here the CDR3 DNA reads TGCAGTGCTAGGGGGATGGGACAGGGGGCGCGGGAAGATGGCTACACCTTC.

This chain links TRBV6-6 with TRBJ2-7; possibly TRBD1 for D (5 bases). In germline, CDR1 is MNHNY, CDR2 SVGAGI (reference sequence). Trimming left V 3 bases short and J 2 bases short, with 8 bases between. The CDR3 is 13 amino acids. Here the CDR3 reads CASSYGATYEQYF. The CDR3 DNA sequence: TGTGCCAGCAGTTATGGGGCCACCTACGAGCAGTACTTC.

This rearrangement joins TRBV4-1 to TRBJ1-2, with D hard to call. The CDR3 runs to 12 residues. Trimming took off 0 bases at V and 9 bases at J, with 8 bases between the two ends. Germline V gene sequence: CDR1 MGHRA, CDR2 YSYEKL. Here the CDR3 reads CASSQDPDRYTF. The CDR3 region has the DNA TGCGCCAGCAGCCAAGATCCGGACCGCTACACCTTC.